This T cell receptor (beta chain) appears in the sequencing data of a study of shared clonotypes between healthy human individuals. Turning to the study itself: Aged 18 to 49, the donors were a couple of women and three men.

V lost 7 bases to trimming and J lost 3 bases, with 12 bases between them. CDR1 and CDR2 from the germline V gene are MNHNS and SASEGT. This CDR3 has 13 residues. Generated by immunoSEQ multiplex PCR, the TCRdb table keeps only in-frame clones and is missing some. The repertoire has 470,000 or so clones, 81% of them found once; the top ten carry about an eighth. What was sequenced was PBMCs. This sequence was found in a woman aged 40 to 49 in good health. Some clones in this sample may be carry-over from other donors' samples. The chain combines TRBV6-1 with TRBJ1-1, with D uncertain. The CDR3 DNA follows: TGTGCCAGCAAGTCCCGTTCGGACACTGAAGCTTTCTTT. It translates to CASKSRSDTEAFF.